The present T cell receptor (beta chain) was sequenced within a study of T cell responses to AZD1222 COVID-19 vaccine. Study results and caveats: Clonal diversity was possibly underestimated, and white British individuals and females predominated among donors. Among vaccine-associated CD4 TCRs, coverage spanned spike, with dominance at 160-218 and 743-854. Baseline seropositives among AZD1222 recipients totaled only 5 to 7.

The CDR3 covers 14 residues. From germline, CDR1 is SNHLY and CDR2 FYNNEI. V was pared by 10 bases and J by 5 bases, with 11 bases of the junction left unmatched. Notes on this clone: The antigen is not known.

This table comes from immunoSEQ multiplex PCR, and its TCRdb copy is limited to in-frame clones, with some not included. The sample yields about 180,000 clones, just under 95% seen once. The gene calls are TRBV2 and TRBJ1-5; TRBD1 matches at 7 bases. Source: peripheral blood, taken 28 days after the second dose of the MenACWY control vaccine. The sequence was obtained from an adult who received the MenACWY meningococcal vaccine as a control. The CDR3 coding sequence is TGTGCCACCTCGCGACAGGGTTCCTATCAGCCCCAGCATTTT. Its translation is CATSRQGSYQPQHF.